This entry concerns a single T cell receptor beta chain. This clone may be a read error of a much larger clone one base away. Investigators took RNA and DNA out together from approximately 22-30 mg of unsorted bulk tissue. This sample stems from a study of tumor-infiltrating lymphocytes in primary liver carcinoma. Overall study context: Tumors were staged T1-T3 N0M0 and measured roughly 4 to 11 cm across.

Production of TCR beta cDNA used roughly 0.55 ug total RNA together with a constant-region primer. Three nested multiplex PCR rounds, a slightly modified ARM-PCR, produced the libraries for TCR beta. Two initial PCR rounds of about 9 cycles each paired TRBV1-TRBV30 forward primers with a C-beta reverse primer. TCRdb analysed the multiplex PCR reads with MiXCR anew, one entry per CDR3 protein. The sample holds about 54,000 distinct CDR3 sequences; about 80% are singletons and the top ten take about 26%. Germline V gene sequence: CDR1 LGHNA, CDR2 YNFKEQ. The CDR3 is made up of 15 amino acids. The sequenced sample was liver tumor tissue from sampling region 2. Subset reported: tumor region T2, inferior pole. This clonotype was obtained from a man between 35 and 55 years old with primary liver carcinoma and hepatitis B virus infection. This chain uses TRBV4-2 with TRBJ1-5; weak D call: TRBD1 (6 bases). The CDR3 spells CAGSQGGAVIQPQHF. In DNA, the CDR3 is TGTGCCGGCAGCCAAGGGGGGGCGGTCATTCAGCCCCAGCATTTT.